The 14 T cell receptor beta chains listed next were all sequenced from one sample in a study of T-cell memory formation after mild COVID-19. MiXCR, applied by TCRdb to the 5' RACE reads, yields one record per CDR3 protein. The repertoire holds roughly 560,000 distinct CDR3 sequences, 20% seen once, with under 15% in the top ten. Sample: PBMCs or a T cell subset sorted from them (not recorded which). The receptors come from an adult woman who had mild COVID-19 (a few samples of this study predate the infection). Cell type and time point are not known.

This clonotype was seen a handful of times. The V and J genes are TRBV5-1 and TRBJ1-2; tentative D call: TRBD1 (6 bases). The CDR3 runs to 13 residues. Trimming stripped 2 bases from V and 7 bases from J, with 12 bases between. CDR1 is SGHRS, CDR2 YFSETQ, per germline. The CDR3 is CASSLSGEGGYTF. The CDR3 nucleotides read TGCGCCAGCAGCTTATCAGGGGAGGGTGGCTACACCTTC.

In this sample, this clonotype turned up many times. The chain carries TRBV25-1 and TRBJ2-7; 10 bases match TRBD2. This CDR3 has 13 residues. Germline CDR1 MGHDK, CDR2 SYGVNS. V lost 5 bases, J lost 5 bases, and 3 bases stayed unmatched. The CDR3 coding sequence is TGTGCCAGCAGTAGCGGGGGGGCCCACGAGCAGTACTTC. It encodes CASSSGGAHEQYF.

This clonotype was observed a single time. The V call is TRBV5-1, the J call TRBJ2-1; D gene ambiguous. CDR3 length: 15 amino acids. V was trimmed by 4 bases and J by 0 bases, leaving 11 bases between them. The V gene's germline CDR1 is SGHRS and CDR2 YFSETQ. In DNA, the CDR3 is TGCGCCAGCAGCCCAGCAGTACTCTCCTACAATGAGCAGTTCTTC. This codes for CASSPAVLSYNEQFF.

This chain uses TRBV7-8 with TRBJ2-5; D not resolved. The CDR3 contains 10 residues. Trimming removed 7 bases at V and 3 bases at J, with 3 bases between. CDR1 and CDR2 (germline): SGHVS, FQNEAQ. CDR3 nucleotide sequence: TGTGCCAGCAAAGAAGAGACCCAGTACTTC. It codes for CASKEETQYF. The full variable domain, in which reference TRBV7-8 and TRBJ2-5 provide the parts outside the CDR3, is GAGVSQSPRYKVAKRGQDVALRCDPISGHVSLFWYQQALGQGPEFLTYFQNEAQLDKSGLPSDRFFAERPEGSVSTLKIQRTQQEDSAVYLCASKEETQYFGPGTRLLVL.

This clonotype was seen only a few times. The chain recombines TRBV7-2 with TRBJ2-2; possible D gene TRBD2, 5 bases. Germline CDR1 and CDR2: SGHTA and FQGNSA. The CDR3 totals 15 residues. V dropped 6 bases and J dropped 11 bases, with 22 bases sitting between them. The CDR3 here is CASSRLSMGRDELFF. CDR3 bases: TGTGCCAGCAGTCGACTTAGTATGGGCCGGGATGAGCTGTTTTTT. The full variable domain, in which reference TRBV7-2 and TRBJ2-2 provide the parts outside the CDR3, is GAGVSQSPSNKVTEKGKDVELRCDPISGHTALYWYRQSLGQGLEFLIYFQGNSAPDKSGLPSDRFSAERTGGSVSTLTIQRTQQEDSAVYLCASSRLSMGRDELFFGEGSRLTVL.

The CDR3 nucleotides are TGTGCCAGCAGACGCCCCGGGGGTGGCACTGAAGCTTTCTTT. Amino acid sequence: CASRRPGGGTEAFF. The V and J genes are TRBV14 and TRBJ1-1; possible D gene TRBD1, 5 bases. Germline CDR1 SGHDN, CDR2 FVKESK. Trimming left V 6 bases short and J 4 bases short, with 15 bases between. The CDR3 spans 14 residues.

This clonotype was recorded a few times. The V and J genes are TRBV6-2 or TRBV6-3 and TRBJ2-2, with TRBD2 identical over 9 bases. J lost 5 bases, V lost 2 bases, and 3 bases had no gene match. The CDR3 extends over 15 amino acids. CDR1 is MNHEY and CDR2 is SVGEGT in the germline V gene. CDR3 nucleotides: TGTGCCAGCAGTTACCAGGGACTAGCTACCGGGGAGCTGTTTTTT. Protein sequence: CASSYQGLATGELFF.

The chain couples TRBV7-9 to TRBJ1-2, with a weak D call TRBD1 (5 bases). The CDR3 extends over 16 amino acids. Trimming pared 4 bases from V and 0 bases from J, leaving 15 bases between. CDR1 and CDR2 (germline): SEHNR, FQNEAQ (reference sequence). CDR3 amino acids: CASSSIMGPANYGYTF. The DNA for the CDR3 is TGTGCCAGCAGCTCCATCATGGGACCAGCTAACTATGGCTACACCTTC.

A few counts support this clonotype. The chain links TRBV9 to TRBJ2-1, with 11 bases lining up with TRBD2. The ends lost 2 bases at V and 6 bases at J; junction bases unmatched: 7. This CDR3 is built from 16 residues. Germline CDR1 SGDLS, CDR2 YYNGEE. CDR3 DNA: TGTGCCAGCAGCGTGACCCCTAGCGGGAGGTCCAATGAGCAGTTCTTC. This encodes CASSVTPSGRSNEQFF.

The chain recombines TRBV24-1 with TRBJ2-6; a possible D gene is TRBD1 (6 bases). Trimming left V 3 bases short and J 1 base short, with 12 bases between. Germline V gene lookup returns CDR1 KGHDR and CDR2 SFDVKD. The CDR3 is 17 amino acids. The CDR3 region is CATSDPTGISGANVLTF. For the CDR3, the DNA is TGTGCCACCAGTGATCCCACAGGGATATCTGGGGCCAACGTCCTGACTTTC.

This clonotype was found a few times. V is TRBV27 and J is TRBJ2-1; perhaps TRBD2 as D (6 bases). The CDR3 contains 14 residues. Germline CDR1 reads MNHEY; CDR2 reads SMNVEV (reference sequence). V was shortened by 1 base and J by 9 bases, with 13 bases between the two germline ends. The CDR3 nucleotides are TGTGCCAGCAGTTTATTTGCTAGCGACGGTGAGCAGTTCTTC. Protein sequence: CASSLFASDGEQFF.

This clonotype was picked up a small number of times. CDR3 coding DNA: TGTGCCAGCAGCCAAGGGTGGGGGGCATCCTACAATGAGCAGTTCTTC. It specifies CASSQGWGASYNEQFF. The rearrangement joins TRBV3-1 to TRBJ2-1, with D perhaps matching TRBD1 or TRBD2 (6 bases each). Germline lookup yields CDR1 LGHDT and CDR2 YNNKEL (reference sequence). V lost 1 base to trimming and J lost 1 base, with 11 bases between them. The CDR3 spans 16 residues.

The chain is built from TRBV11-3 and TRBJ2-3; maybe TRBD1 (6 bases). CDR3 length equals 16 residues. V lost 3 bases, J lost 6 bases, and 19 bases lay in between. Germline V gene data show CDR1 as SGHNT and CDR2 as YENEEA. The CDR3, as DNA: TGTGCCAGCAGCTTGAGGACCACCGGGGACACGGATACGCAGTATTTT. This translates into CASSLRTTGDTDTQYF. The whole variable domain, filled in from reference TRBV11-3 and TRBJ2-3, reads EAGVVQSPRYKIIEKKQPVAFWCNPISGHNTLYWYLQNLGQGPELLIRYENEEAVDDSQLPKDRFSAERLKGVDSTLKIQPAELGDSAVYLCASSLRTTGDTDTQYFGPGTRLTVL.

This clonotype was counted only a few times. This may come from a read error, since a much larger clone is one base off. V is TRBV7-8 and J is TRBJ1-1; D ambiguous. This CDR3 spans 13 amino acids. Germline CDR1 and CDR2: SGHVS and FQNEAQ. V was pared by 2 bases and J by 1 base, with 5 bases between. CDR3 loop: CASSLQWNTEAFF. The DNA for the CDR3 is TGTGCCAGCAGCTTACAGTGGAACACTGAAGCTTTCTTT.